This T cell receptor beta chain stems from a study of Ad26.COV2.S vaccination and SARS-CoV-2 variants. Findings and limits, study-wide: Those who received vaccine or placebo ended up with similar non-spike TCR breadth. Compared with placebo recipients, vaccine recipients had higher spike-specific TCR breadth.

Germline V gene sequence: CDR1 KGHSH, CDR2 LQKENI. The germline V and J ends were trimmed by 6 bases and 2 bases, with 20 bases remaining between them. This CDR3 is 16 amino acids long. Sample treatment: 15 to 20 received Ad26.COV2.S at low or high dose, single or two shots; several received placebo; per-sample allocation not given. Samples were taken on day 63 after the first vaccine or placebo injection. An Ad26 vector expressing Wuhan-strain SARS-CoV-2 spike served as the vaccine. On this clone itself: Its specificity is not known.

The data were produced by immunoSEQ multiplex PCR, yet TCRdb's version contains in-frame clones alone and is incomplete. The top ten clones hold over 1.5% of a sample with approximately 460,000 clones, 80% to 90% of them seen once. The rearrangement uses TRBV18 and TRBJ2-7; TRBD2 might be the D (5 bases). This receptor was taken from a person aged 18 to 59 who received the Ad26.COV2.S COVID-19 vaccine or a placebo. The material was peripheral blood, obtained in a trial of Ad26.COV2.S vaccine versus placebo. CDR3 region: CASSNSRGKGTYEQYF. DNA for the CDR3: TGTGCCAGCTCGAACAGCCGGGGTAAGGGAACCTACGAGCAGTACTTC.